A selection of T cell receptor beta chains follows, all from one sample in a study of response to subunit inactivated influenza vaccine. Each CDR3 protein gets one entry after TCRdb re-called the RT-PCR reads with MiXCR. This table holds hundreds of thousands of distinct CDR3 sequences, 10% to 15% found once. The sequences come from PBMCs from blood, collected on the day of vaccination. Receptors originate from a man aged 50-60 years who received an inactivated influenza vaccine. Both conserved end residues are part of each CDR3. D genes are given only for firm matches. Only some rows state a clone size, as once, few, many or a class for expanded clones.

v_gene,abundance,j_gene,d_gene,len,CDR3nt,CDR3aa
TRBV5-5,many,TRBJ1-2,TRBD1,13,TGTGCCAGCAGTTATGGGACAGGTCACGGCTACACCTTC,CASSYGTGHGYTF
TRBV5-1,.,TRBJ2-7,.,13,TGCGCCAGCAGCCCCCAGGGTAGGAGCGAGCAGTACTTC,CASSPQGRSEQYF
TRBV29-1,many,TRBJ2-7,.,14,TGCAGCGTCGGTGGGGGGCATAGCTCCTACGAGCAGTACTTC,CSVGGGHSSYEQYF
TRBV25-1,few,TRBJ2-2,TRBD1,12,TGTGCCAGCATAGGACAGGCCGGGGAGCTGTTTTTT,CASIGQAGELFF
TRBV25-1,.,TRBJ2-3,TRBD1,13,TGTGCCAGCAGTGACAGGGGGCGCGATACGCAGTATTTT,CASSDRGRDTQYF
TRBV29-1,.,TRBJ1-2,.,14,TGCAGCGTTGAAGGGCTGGGGGTGGACTATGGCTACACCTTC,CSVEGLGVDYGYTF
TRBV20-1,.,TRBJ2-1,TRBD2,16,TGCAGTGCTGAGGGACTAGCGGGAGGCCCTTACAATGAGCAGTTCTTC,CSAEGLAGGPYNEQFF
TRBV4-2,many,TRBJ1-2,.,16,TGTGCCAGCAGCCCATATTGGACAACTTCTAACTATGGCTACACCTTC,CASSPYWTTSNYGYTF
TRBV24-1,.,TRBJ2-3,.,13,TGTGCCACCAGTGATTTTTCCACAGATACGCAGTATTTT,CATSDFSTDTQYF
TRBV19,.,TRBJ1-1,.,13,TGTGCCAGTAGTATGGGAGGGGACACTGAAGCTTTCTTT,CASSMGGDTEAFF
TRBV28,many,TRBJ2-4,.,14,TGTGCCAGCAGTTCCTCACTAGCCAAAAACATTCAGTACTTC,CASSSSLAKNIQYF
TRBV7-2,few,TRBJ2-7,.,13,TGTGCCAGCAGCTCCCACATTGCCTACGAGCAGTACTTC,CASSSHIAYEQYF
TRBV30,few,TRBJ1-6,TRBD1,14,TGTGCCTGGAGTGTAGGGACAGCATCGGAATACCTCCACTTT,CAWSVGTASEYLHF
TRBV12-3/TRBV12-4,few,TRBJ2-4,TRBD2,14,TGTGCCAGCAGTTTTGGGGCTAGCGGGGACATTCAGTACTTC,CASSFGASGDIQYF
TRBV9,few,TRBJ1-1,.,10,TGTGCCAGCAGCCCCACTGAAGCTTTCTTT,CASSPTEAFF
TRBV24-1,.,TRBJ2-5,TRBD1,16,TGTGCCACCAGTGACTTCGGGACAGGGGGCATAGAGACCCAGTACTTC,CATSDFGTGGIETQYF
TRBV7-2,.,TRBJ2-5,TRBD1,15,TGTGCCAGCACCCGGGGACAGGGGCGTAGGGAGACCCAGTACTTC,CASTRGQGRRETQYF
TRBV4-2,many,TRBJ2-7,.,13,TGTGCCAGCAGTCCCAGAGACAAGGACGAGCAGTACTTC,CASSPRDKDEQYF
TRBV28,few,TRBJ2-7,TRBD2,17,TGTGCCAGCAGGCGAAACCTAGCAGGCGGGGGGGACTACGAGCAGTACTTC,CASRRNLAGGGDYEQYF
TRBV27,.,TRBJ2-3,.,14,TGTGCCAGCAGTTTCTACCCGGGAACAGATACGCAGTATTTT,CASSFYPGTDTQYF
TRBV5-6,few,TRBJ2-7,TRBD2,14,TGTGCCAGCAGCGCCGGGACTAGCGTCTACGAGCAGTACTTC,CASSAGTSVYEQYF
TRBV5-1,.,TRBJ2-2,TRBD2,16,TGCGCCAGCAGCTTGATGGGACTAGTCGCCACCGGGGAGCTGTTTTTT,CASSLMGLVATGELFF
TRBV7-2,.,TRBJ1-6,.,17,TGTGCCAGCAGCTTACTTCTCCGGAGCTCCTATAATTCACCCCTCCACTTT,CASSLLLRSSYNSPLHF
TRBV2,.,TRBJ2-7,TRBD2,16,TGTGCCAGCAGTGATCCTCGGGGGGGCGTGCCCTACGAGCAGTACTTC,CASSDPRGGVPYEQYF
TRBV6-5,few,TRBJ2-1,TRBD2,16,TGTGCCAGCAGTTACGCCAGCGGGAGAGGGTGGGGTGAGCAGTTCTTC,CASSYASGRGWGEQFF
TRBV7-6,.,TRBJ2-3,TRBD1,16,TGTGCCAGCAGCTTAGGGGGACAGCCAAGCACAGATACGCAGTATTTT,CASSLGGQPSTDTQYF
TRBV5-1,many,TRBJ1-2,TRBD1,15,TGCGCCAGCAGCTTGGCCAGGGACAGGGTTTATGGCTACACCTTC,CASSLARDRVYGYTF
TRBV15,.,TRBJ2-7,.,12,TGTGCCACCAGCAGAGATCGGCGCGAGCAGTACTTC,CATSRDRREQYF